This TCR beta chain was sequenced for a study of T cells after yellow fever vaccination (dated by TCRdb to about 2019). About the full investigation: The SMART-Seq v4 Ultra Low Input RNA kit was used to prepare libraries from fractions with low cell numbers. The cohort comprised two healthy male donors, one aged 18 to 30 and one aged 30 to 40 years. Bulk PBMC replicates and cell subsets were isolated from blood drawn at multiple timepoints before and after both primary and secondary immunization. To track T-cell clones before and after primary and booster YFV17D yellow fever vaccination, bulk TCR alpha and beta repertoires were sequenced longitudinally.

The CDR1 and CDR2 encoded by the germline V gene (reference sequence) are LNHDA and SQIVND. The CDR3 starts with the cysteine, ends with the phenylalanine, and has 12 residues. Only the CDR3 part of the read is kept: 36 bases, read in frame from the first base. V is clipped by 10 bases and J by 10 bases, and the sequence between their germline boundaries is 19 bases long. This clonotype has more than one count but fewer than ten. What antigen it recognizes has not been identified. The record has no base qualities; no much larger clone is one base away. Sequencer: Illumina NovaSeq 6000. TCR cDNA was synthesized by 5'RACE template switching, through which a universal primer site and unique molecular identifiers were introduced. Priming for cDNA synthesis came from both the TCR alpha and TCR beta constant segments. Libraries were amplified in two PCR steps, with sample barcodes and sequencing adapters added in the second step. Libraries were sequenced on Illumina HiSeq 2500 (2x100 bp) or NovaSeq (2x150 bp). The published analysis was carried out like this. Demultiplexing of reads and collapsing into UMI consensus sequences were performed with MIGEC, and V(D)J alignment was carried out with MiXCR. Vaccine-responding clonotypes were identified with edgeR using replicate PBMC samples, with FDR below 0.01 and a log2 fold change above 5 up to day 15 being required. CD4 or CD8 identity was assigned to each bulk clonotype according to whether the clonotype was present at higher abundance in the sequenced CD4 repertoire or the sequenced CD8 repertoire. The public reads were reanalyzed by TCRdb: fastp trimming at Q25, MiXCR alignment, in-frame beta chains only. Each record represents a unique CDR3 protein, reported with the most common genes and DNA among its rows. In this record, the V and J calls reflect TCRdb's handling and not the investigators' own analysis. The sample data list about 310,000 distinct CDR3 sequences, and more than 3% of these were observed just once. The top ten constitute about 25% of the sample.

The treatment or condition label here, explained by the study, means: live attenuated yellow fever vaccine strain. At each blood-draw timepoint, two biological replicates of bulk PBMCs were obtained. PBMCs were isolated from peripheral blood using a standard Ficoll-Paque protocol. RNA was extracted with TriZol from bulk PBMCs, CD4 and CD8 fractions, and dextramer-positive and dextramer-negative fractions. What the work shows at the level of the full study, not this receptor alone: Because abundant contaminating clonotypes from the bulk population could be contained in FACS-sorted repertoires, computational filtering was required. A small fraction of clonotypes appeared in both the CD4 and CD8 compartments, likely as a result of convergent recombination. Most clones expanded after primary vaccination (almost 97% of CD4 and roughly 90% of CD8) were re-detected after the booster, suggesting that broad memory maintenance occurred. Compared with the primary T-cell response, the secondary T-cell response was weaker but faster, peaking on day 5 rather than day 15. Because the study included only two donors, the extent to which the findings can be generalized is limited.

This specimen consisted of PBMCs, obtained on the day of the yellow fever booster vaccination. This clonotype was sampled from a man between 18 and 29 years old who received the YFV17D yellow fever vaccine. This chain joins TRBV19 to TRBJ1-2, with the D segment identity uncertain. The bases are TGTGCCACCTCACCCAGCGAGGGAGACTACACCTTC. Its coded protein is CATSPSEGDYTF.